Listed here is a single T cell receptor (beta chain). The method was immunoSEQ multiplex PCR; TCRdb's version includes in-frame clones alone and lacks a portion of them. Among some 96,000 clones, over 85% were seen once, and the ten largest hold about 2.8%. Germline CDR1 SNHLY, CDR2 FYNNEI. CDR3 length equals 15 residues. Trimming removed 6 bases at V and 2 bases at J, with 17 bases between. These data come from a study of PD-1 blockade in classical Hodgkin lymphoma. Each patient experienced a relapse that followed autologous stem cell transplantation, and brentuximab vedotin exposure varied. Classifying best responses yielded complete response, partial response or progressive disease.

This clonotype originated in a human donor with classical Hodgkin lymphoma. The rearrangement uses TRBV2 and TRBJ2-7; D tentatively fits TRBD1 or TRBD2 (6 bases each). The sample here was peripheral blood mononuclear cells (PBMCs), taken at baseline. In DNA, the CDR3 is TGTGCCAGCAGCGACCTAGGGGGGCCGGCCTACGAGCAGTACTTC. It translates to CASSDLGGPAYEQYF.